This entry lists 15 T cell receptor beta chains sequenced from one sample in a study of cytomegalovirus exposure and HLA in healthy donors. Primers for the PCR totalled 60 Vbeta and 13 Jbeta. The protocol was immunoSEQ multiplex PCR, while the TCRdb copy is restricted to in-frame clones and leaves out a portion. The sample lists about 140,000 clones, roughly 80% occurring once. Sequenced sample: PBMCs. These receptors were taken from a woman between 40 and 55 years old in good health and CMV-seropositive.

The chain uses TRBV27 and TRBJ2-7; 10 nucleotides line up with TRBD1. This CDR3 has 16 residues. Germline lookup yields CDR1 MNHEY and CDR2 SMNVEV (reference sequence). Germline trimming cut 6 bases from V and 0 bases from J; bases unmatched to any gene: 8. In DNA form, the CDR3 reads TGTGCCAGCAGCTTTGACCGGGACAGGGGCTCCTACGAGCAGTACTTC. Amino acid sequence: CASSFDRDRGSYEQYF.

The chain couples TRBV5-1 to TRBJ2-1; D might be TRBD1 (6 bases). Trimming took 7 bases from V and 0 from J, leaving 17 bases between them. The CDR3 has 16 amino acids. Germline V gene lookup returns CDR1 SGHRS and CDR2 YFSETQ. The CDR3 DNA reads TGCGCCAGCTACTCCAGGGGCCCGGACTCCTACAATGAGCAGTTCTTC. Protein product: CASYSRGPDSYNEQFF. Full variable domain (rest looked up from reference TRBV5-1 and TRBJ2-1): KAGVTQTPRYLIKTRGQQVTLSCSPISGHRSVSWYQQTPGQGLQFLFEYFSETQRNKGNFPGRFSGRQFSNSRSEMNVSTLELGDSALYLCASYSRGPDSYNEQFFGPGTRLTVL.

This chain joins TRBV6-1 and TRBJ1-3, with TRBD1 matching over 9 bases. Per germline, CDR1 MNHNS and CDR2 SASEGT. This CDR3 region has 14 residues. V was clipped by 8 bases and J by 4 bases; unmatched bases: 6. The CDR3 region is CASRTGGAGNTIYF. In DNA, the CDR3 is TGTGCCAGCCGAACAGGGGGCGCGGGAAACACCATATATTTT.

V gene TRBV28 combines with J gene TRBJ1-1; 7 positions agree with TRBD1. In germline, CDR1 is MDHEN, CDR2 SYDVKM. The CDR3 spans 16 residues. Losses at the gene ends were 5 bases for V and 0 bases for J; bases not matched to a gene: 9. Written as DNA, the CDR3 is TGTGCCAGCAGTCCACAGGGGTTGAGGATGAACACTGAAGCTTTCTTT. Translated: CASSPQGLRMNTEAFF.

The rearrangement uses TRBV6-1 and TRBJ2-2, with 11 bases fitting TRBD2. With V trimmed by 7 bases and J by 4 bases, 2 bases remained unmatched. The V gene's germline CDR1 is MNHNS and CDR2 SASEGT. The CDR3 runs to 14 residues. CDR3 nucleotides: TGTGCCAGCACCGGACTAGCGGGCACCGGGGAGCTGTTTTTT. Residues: CASTGLAGTGELFF.

The chain is built from TRBV27 and TRBJ2-5, with D possibly matching TRBD2 (6 bases). CDR3 length: 13 residues. Germline V gives CDR1 MNHEY, CDR2 SMNVEV (reference sequence). The ends were cut back, 5 bases at V and 7 bases at J, with 14 bases in the middle. The CDR3 loop reads CASSPRRGGTQYF. As DNA, the CDR3 is TGTGCCAGCAGTCCCCGTAGGGGAGGGACCCAGTACTTC.

The J gene is TRBJ1-6, the V gene TRBV11-1, with a weak D call TRBD1 (5 bases). V lost 7 bases and J 7 bases, leaving 17 bases between the germline ends. This CDR3 spans 15 amino acids. Germline loops: CDR1 SGHAT, CDR2 FQDESV (reference sequence). CDR3 residues: CASTSSPGNNSPLHF. Here the CDR3 DNA reads TGTGCCAGCACCTCCTCTCCAGGGAACAATTCACCCCTCCACTTT. The variable domain in full, with the rest retrieved from reference TRBV11-1 and TRBJ1-6, is EAEVAQSPRYKITEKSQAVAFWCDPISGHATLYWYRQILGQGPELLVQFQDESVVDDSQLPKDRFSAERLKGVDSTLKIQPAELGDSAMYLCASTSSPGNNSPLHFGNGTRLTVT.

The rearrangement uses TRBV10-3 and TRBJ2-1, with 9 bases that match TRBD2. Germline lookup yields CDR1 ENHRY and CDR2 SYGVKD. V was pared by 2 bases and J by 9 bases, with 11 bases of the junction left unmatched. The CDR3 is made up of 16 amino acids. CDR3 region: CAISEPGGREGREQFF. The CDR3 DNA follows: TGTGCCATCAGTGAGCCGGGGGGGCGGGAGGGCCGTGAGCAGTTCTTC.

Points on this clone: Here the CDR3 omits its conserved ending phenylalanine or tryptophan, so a read error is the likely source. The limits of the CDR3 on the DNA are not certain, so only TCRdb's listed CDR3 is given. V is TRBV6-1 and J is TRBJ1-4; the table's D call, TRBD1, was not checked against the DNA. The germline gives CDR1 MNHNS, CDR2 SASEGT. With termini counted, the CDR3 has 12 amino acids. CDR3 region: CASSGRDRGILM.

The J gene is TRBJ2-1, the V gene TRBV30; the match to TRBD2 covers 7 bases. Trimming cost V 5 bases and J 6 bases; bases outside gene matches: 4. Germline assignment: CDR1 GTSNPN and CDR2 SVGIG (reference sequence). CDR3 length equals 12 residues. The CDR3 here is CAWQRGPNEQFF. The CDR3 DNA reads as TGTGCCTGGCAGCGGGGCCCCAATGAGCAGTTCTTC.

The chain carries TRBV6-6 and TRBJ1-1; 7 bases align to TRBD1. In germline, CDR1 is MNHNY, CDR2 SVGAGI (reference sequence). The CDR3 totals 12 residues. V gave up 7 bases and J gave up 6 bases; unmatched junction bases: 5. Here the CDR3 reads CASNRGQAEAFF. The CDR3 nucleotides read TGTGCCAGCAACAGGGGCCAAGCTGAAGCTTTCTTT.

The CDR3 DNA sequence: TGTGCCAGCAGTCCCGTCACAGATACGCAGTATTTT. It codes for CASSPVTDTQYF. The chain couples TRBV2 to TRBJ2-3; D not certain. The germline V gene has CDR1 SNHLY and CDR2 FYNNEI. The CDR3 runs to 12 residues. V was trimmed by 5 bases and J by 2 bases, leaving 5 bases between them.

The chain combines TRBV7-3 with TRBJ2-6, with TRBD1 matching 9 bases. The trim removed 6 bases at V and 4 bases at J, leaving 7 bases unmatched. This CDR3 has 16 residues. Looked up from germline, CDR1 is SGHTA and CDR2 is FQGTGA. CDR3 coding DNA: TGTGCCAGCAGGGGGACAGGGCCTTTAGGGGCCAACGTCCTGACTTTC. Its translation is CASRGTGPLGANVLTF.

J is TRBJ2-7 and V is TRBV6-5; 7 nucleotides align to TRBD2. There are 15 residues in the CDR3. The germline CDR1 and CDR2 sequences are MNHEY and SVGAGI. V shed 2 bases, J shed 5 bases, and the junction held 9 bases outside the gene matches. DNA for the CDR3: TGTGCCAGCAGTTACGGCGGGGGATTGATCCACGAGCAGTACTTC. Protein: CASSYGGGLIHEQYF.

This clone was found a few times. V and J are TRBV7-9 and TRBJ2-7, with a weak D call TRBD1 (5 bases). The V gene lost 3 bases and the J gene lost 7 bases, with 10 bases spanning the gap. Germline V CDR1 and CDR2: SEHNR, FQNEAQ (reference sequence). The CDR3 extends over 12 amino acids. The CDR3 nucleotides read TGTGCCAGCAGCTTTGGGGCCAGGGAGCAGTACTTC. As protein: CASSFGAREQYF.